This T cell receptor (beta chain) is drawn from a study of early T cells in non-severe SARS-CoV-2 infection. This clonotype has a handful of counts. TCRdb recomputed calls from the 5' RACE reads with MiXCR, one row per CDR3 protein. The sample has 60,000 to 65,000 distinct CDR3 sequences, approximately 12% seen once; the top ten hold less than 4.5%. Germline CDR1 and CDR2: SQVTM and ANQGSEA. V was trimmed by 3 bases and J by 7 bases, leaving 12 bases between them. CDR3 length: 12 amino acids. This chain uses TRBV29-1 with TRBJ1-1; possibly TRBD1 for D (5 bases). The TCR was taken from an adult who was a healthcare worker with PCR-confirmed SARS-CoV-2 infection or an uninfected control (not recorded which). The sequencing sample was made of whole blood. As DNA, the CDR3 is TGCAGCGTTGATAAGACGGGGGATGAAGCTTTCTTT. Translated, it gives CSVDKTGDEAFF.